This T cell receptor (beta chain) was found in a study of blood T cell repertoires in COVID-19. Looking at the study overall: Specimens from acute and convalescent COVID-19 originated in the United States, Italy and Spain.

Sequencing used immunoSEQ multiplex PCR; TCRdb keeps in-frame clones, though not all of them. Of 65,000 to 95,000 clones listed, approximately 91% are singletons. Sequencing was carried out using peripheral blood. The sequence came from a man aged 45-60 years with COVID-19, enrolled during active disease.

The CDR3 protein is CASRGQGQETQYF. DNA for the CDR3: TGTGCCAGCAGGGGACAGGGCCAAGAGACCCAGTACTTC. The rearrangement uses TRBV6-5 and TRBJ2-5; 9 bases map to TRBD1. This CDR3 is 13 amino acids long. Germline-derived CDR1 and CDR2 are MNHEY and SVGAGI. V lost 6 bases and J lost 1; bases outside the gene matches: 0.